This T cell receptor beta chain was sequenced for a study of T cells in Graves' hyperthyroidism and ophthalmopathy. The study, taken as a whole, reports: Progression to ophthalmopathy was predicted a median of approximately 6.4 months early. Blood also contained most expanded thyroid clonotypes above 0.001. Ophthalmopathy could be told apart from stable hyperthyroidism with a 13 V-J model.

Trimming removed 2 bases from V and 5 bases from J, with 16 bases in between. The germline CDR1 and CDR2 sequences are LNHNV and YYDKDF (reference sequence). CDR3 length equals 16 residues. As regards this clonotype: Its target is unknown.

Amplification of TCR beta CDR3 regions used RNA as the template. HTBI primers were the set used in a first-round RT-PCR of the TCR CDR3. TCRdb ran MiXCR on the multiplex PCR reads and lists one entry per CDR3 protein. The sample yields a few hundred thousand distinct CDR3 sequences, under 60% seen once. The sample consisted of peripheral blood or thyroid tissue (not recorded which). This receptor was identified in an adult woman with Graves' disease, either hyperthyroidism or ophthalmopathy (not recorded which). The chain employs TRBV15 and TRBJ1-5; weak D call: TRBD1 (6 bases). CDR3 coding DNA: TGTGCCACCAGCAGATTCCCACAGGGCTTCGATCAGCCCCAGCATTTT. Translation: CATSRFPQGFDQPQHF.